The 9 T cell receptor beta chains given below trace back to one sample, sequenced in a study of blood T cells in healthy people across ages. Together with a sample-barcoded 5' primer, a J-beta primer mix was included in a second PCR lasting about 7 to 12 cycles. TCRdb re-called the 5' RACE reads through MiXCR, storing one row per CDR3 protein. The table shows about 1.6 million distinct CDR3 sequences, with about 35% occurring only once. The source material was blood. The receptors come from a woman in her twenties or thirties in good health.

The rearrangement links TRBV4-2 to TRBJ1-2, with TRBD1 identical over 9 bases. Per germline, CDR1 LGHNA and CDR2 YNFKEQ. The junction had 10 bases not matched to a gene; V was cut back by 0 bases and J by 8 bases. The CDR3 is 16 amino acids. CDR3 sequence reads: CASSQESGTGLGGYTF. Written as DNA, the CDR3 is TGTGCCAGCAGCCAAGAATCAGGGACAGGGCTTGGCGGCTACACCTTC.

The genes are TRBV6-6 and TRBJ2-2; 9 bases agree with TRBD1. From germline, CDR1 is MNHNY and CDR2 SVGAGI (reference sequence). V was clipped by 5 bases and J by 5 bases; unmatched bases: 6. This CDR3 comprises 15 residues. CDR3 in DNA: TGTGCCAGCAGTCAAGCCGGGACAGGGACCGGGGAGCTGTTTTTT. This codes for CASSQAGTGTGELFF.

V is TRBV5-1 and J is TRBJ2-5; TRBD2 agrees at 9 bases. Losses at the gene ends were 2 bases for V and 5 bases for J; bases not matched to a gene: 7. The CDR3 loop spans 15 amino acids. CDR1 and CDR2 from the germline V gene are SGHRS and YFSETQ. CDR3 coding DNA: TGCGCCAGCAGCTTAATCGCGGGAGGGCCGGAGACCCAGTACTTC. It codes for CASSLIAGGPETQYF.

This clonotype occurred a few times. In nucleotides, the CDR3 is TGCAGTGCTAGACAAGCAGGAGATTATAGCAATCAGCCCCAGCATTTT. It yields the protein CSARQAGDYSNQPQHF. V is TRBV20-1 and J is TRBJ1-5; D remains ambiguous. The CDR3 is 16 residues long. The V end was cut by 2 bases, the J end by 0 bases, with 14 bases between. The germline V gene encodes CDR1 DFQATT and CDR2 SNEGSKA (reference sequence).

The genes are TRBV2 and TRBJ1-5; D is undetermined. CDR3 length: 14 residues. Germline lookup yields CDR1 SNHLY and CDR2 FYNNEI. V dropped 4 bases and J dropped 7 bases, with 14 bases sitting between them. In nucleotides, the CDR3 is TGTGCCAGCAGTGGGGCCGGGTCGGGACAGCCCCAGCATTTT. Amino acid sequence: CASSGAGSGQPQHF.

This chain uses TRBV7-9 with TRBJ2-7; TRBD1 aligns across 8 bases. The trim removed 5 bases at V and 3 bases at J, leaving 15 bases unmatched. The CDR3 spans 17 residues. In germline, CDR1 is SEHNR, CDR2 FQNEAQ (reference sequence). The CDR3 loop is CASSHRTGSMSDYEQYF. The DNA of the CDR3 is TGTGCCAGCAGCCACCGGACAGGGTCTATGTCAGACTACGAGCAGTACTTC.

The V call is TRBV28, the J call TRBJ1-1, with D perhaps matching TRBD1 (5 bases). The CDR3 totals 14 residues. Germline V gives CDR1 MDHEN, CDR2 SYDVKM. Trimming cost V 5 bases and J 8 bases, with 18 bases left between them. CDR3 sequence (DNA): TGTGCCAGCAGTGCTCCCCAGGAGGGGAGGGAAGCTTTCTTT. Translating gives CASSAPQEGREAFF.

V usage is TRBV9 and J usage is TRBJ2-1, with 13 bases matching TRBD2. Germline-derived CDR1 and CDR2 are SGDLS and YYNGEE. CDR3 length: 14 amino acids. After removal of 0 bases from V and 10 bases from J, the junction contained 1 base not matched to a gene. The CDR3 is CASSVGGLAGEQFF. The CDR3 DNA reads TGTGCCAGCAGCGTAGGGGGACTAGCGGGGGAGCAGTTCTTC.

In DNA form, the CDR3 reads TGTGCCAGCAGCTTCATGGGGGTTTCTGGAGAGACCCAGTACTTC. Amino acids: CASSFMGVSGETQYF. The chain employs TRBV7-3 and TRBJ2-7; D tentatively fits TRBD1 or TRBD2 (5 bases each). The end of the DNA fits TRBJ2-5 better, so the J call may be wrong. This CDR3 is 15 amino acids long. Germline CDR1 SGHTA, CDR2 FQGTGA.